Listed below are T cell receptor beta chains from one sample, sequenced in a study of blood T cell repertoires in COVID-19. Measured with immunoSEQ multiplex PCR; TCRdb has only the in-frame clones, and not every one. This repertoire shows around 170,000 clones, 80% to 90% found once; its top ten account for 1.9%. Sequenced sample: peripheral blood. The receptors come from a man aged 18 to 30 who had recovered from COVID-19. The CDR3 runs from the conserved cysteine through the conserved F or W. D genes are given only for firm matches. Clone size appears in some rows only: once, few, many, or a class for an expanded clone.

J gene: TRBJ1-3; D gene: NA; CDR3 length: 15; V gene: TRBV3-1/TRBV3-2; clone size: once; CDR3 DNA: TGTGCCAGCAGCCAAGAACCGGGTCTTGGAAACACCATATATTTT; CDR3 protein: CASSQEPGLGNTIYF
J gene: TRBJ2-1; D gene: TRBD2; CDR3 length: 21; V gene: TRBV3-1/TRBV3-2; clone size: NA; CDR3 DNA: TGTGCCAGCAGCCAAGTTAACCGTTTTCCAAGACTAGCGGTTATACTCAATGAGCAGTTCTTC; CDR3 protein: CASSQVNRFPRLAVILNEQFF
J gene: TRBJ1-5; D gene: TRBD1; CDR3 length: 14; V gene: TRBV27; clone size: NA; CDR3 DNA: TGTGCCAGCAGTTTAGCAGGGGGCGGTCAGCCCCAGCATTTT; CDR3 protein: CASSLAGGGQPQHF
J gene: TRBJ1-1; D gene: NA; CDR3 length: 15; V gene: TRBV5-1; clone size: once; CDR3 DNA: TGCGCCAGCGGACCGGGGGACGCCCTGAACACTGAAGCTTTCTTT; CDR3 protein: CASGPGDALNTEAFF
J gene: TRBJ2-1; D gene: NA; CDR3 length: 13; V gene: TRBV5-1; clone size: NA; CDR3 DNA: TGCGCCAGCAGCCTAGGGACTGGATATGAGCAGTTCTTC; CDR3 protein: CASSLGTGYEQFF
J gene: TRBJ2-5; D gene: TRBD2; CDR3 length: 14; V gene: TRBV6-2/TRBV6-3; clone size: NA; CDR3 DNA: TGTGCCAGCAGTTACACTAGCGGGGGCGAGACCCAGTACTTC; CDR3 protein: CASSYTSGGETQYF
J gene: TRBJ2-3; D gene: NA; CDR3 length: 14; V gene: TRBV7-3; clone size: NA; CDR3 DNA: TGTGCCAGCAGCCGAGGGTATGGGACAGATACGCAGTATTTT; CDR3 protein: CASSRGYGTDTQYF
J gene: TRBJ2-7; D gene: NA; CDR3 length: 12; V gene: TRBV15; clone size: NA; CDR3 DNA: TGTGCCACCAGCAGAGATAACTACGAGCAGTACTTC; CDR3 protein: CATSRDNYEQYF
J gene: TRBJ2-7; D gene: TRBD2; CDR3 length: 14; V gene: TRBV5-1; clone size: once; CDR3 DNA: TGCGCCAGTAGCGGTCCGGGACTAGCGGACGAGCAGTACTTC; CDR3 protein: CASSGPGLADEQYF
J gene: TRBJ2-7; D gene: NA; CDR3 length: 15; V gene: TRBV5-1; clone size: NA; CDR3 DNA: TGCGCCAGCAGCCGAGCGGCGGGTTCTCCCTACGAGCAGTACTTC; CDR3 protein: CASSRAAGSPYEQYF
J gene: TRBJ2-2; D gene: NA; CDR3 length: 13; V gene: TRBV15; clone size: NA; CDR3 DNA: TGTGCCATTTCGGGGAGGAACACCGGGGAGCTGTTTTTT; CDR3 protein: CAISGRNTGELFF
J gene: TRBJ2-1; D gene: TRBD2; CDR3 length: 11; V gene: TRBV6-4; clone size: NA; CDR3 DNA: TGTGCCAGCAGTGACTCCGGGAGGGAGTTCTTC; CDR3 protein: CASSDSGREFF
J gene: TRBJ2-1; D gene: NA; CDR3 length: 17; V gene: TRBV4-2; clone size: NA; CDR3 DNA: TGTGCCAGCAGCCCCCTTAGGGCGGGAAGCTCCTACAATGAGCAGTTCTTC; CDR3 protein: CASSPLRAGSSYNEQFF
J gene: TRBJ1-6; D gene: NA; CDR3 length: 20; V gene: TRBV4-3; clone size: NA; CDR3 DNA: TGCGCCAGCAGCCGCCTCCCGGTGGGGGGGGGCCACTCCTATAATTCACCCCTCCACTTT; CDR3 protein: CASSRLPVGGGHSYNSPLHF
J gene: TRBJ2-7; D gene: NA; CDR3 length: 12; V gene: TRBV2; clone size: many; CDR3 DNA: TGTGCCAGCAGTGTAGGAAGGGGCGAGCAGTACTTC; CDR3 protein: CASSVGRGEQYF
J gene: TRBJ1-5; D gene: NA; CDR3 length: 13; V gene: TRBV19; clone size: NA; CDR3 DNA: TGTGCCAGTAGTATGGCGGTCGGGCAGCCCCAGCATTTT; CDR3 protein: CASSMAVGQPQHF
J gene: TRBJ2-3; D gene: NA; CDR3 length: 15; V gene: TRBV2; clone size: NA; CDR3 DNA: TGTGCCAGCAGTGAAGGGGCGGGGCGCACAGATACGCAGTATTTT; CDR3 protein: CASSEGAGRTDTQYF
J gene: TRBJ2-1; D gene: TRBD2; CDR3 length: 15; V gene: TRBV13; clone size: NA; CDR3 DNA: TGTGCCAGCAGCTACCCTAGCGGGAGGTACAATGAGCAGTTCTTC; CDR3 protein: CASSYPSGRYNEQFF
J gene: TRBJ2-3; D gene: TRBD2; CDR3 length: 19; V gene: TRBV5-5; clone size: NA; CDR3 DNA: TGTGCCAGCAGCGGGGGACTAGCGGGAGCTTCGTACGGCACAGATACGCAGTATTTT; CDR3 protein: CASSGGLAGASYGTDTQYF
J gene: TRBJ2-3; D gene: TRBD2; CDR3 length: 15; V gene: TRBV5-1; clone size: once; CDR3 DNA: TGCGCCAGCAGCCATACTAGCGGGAAGGGAGATACGCAGTATTTT; CDR3 protein: CASSHTSGKGDTQYF
J gene: TRBJ2-3; D gene: TRBD2; CDR3 length: 18; V gene: TRBV4-2; clone size: NA; CDR3 DNA: TGTGCCAGCAGCCAGGGGCAGGGTTCAGCGGGAGATGGAGATACGCAGTATTTT; CDR3 protein: CASSQGQGSAGDGDTQYF
J gene: TRBJ1-1; D gene: TRBD1; CDR3 length: 16; V gene: TRBV7-2; clone size: NA; CDR3 DNA: TGTGCCAGCAGTCAAAGTAACAGGGGAGTGTGGACTGAAGCTTTCTTT; CDR3 protein: CASSQSNRGVWTEAFF
J gene: TRBJ2-1; D gene: NA; CDR3 length: 16; V gene: TRBV9; clone size: NA; CDR3 DNA: TGTGCCAGCAGCGTGCAACCGGGACCCCCGGGGGATGAGCAGTTCTTC; CDR3 protein: CASSVQPGPPGDEQFF
J gene: TRBJ1-1; D gene: NA; CDR3 length: 11; V gene: TRBV29-1; clone size: NA; CDR3 DNA: TGCAGCGGTGGGGGCGTCGCTGAAGCTTTCTTT; CDR3 protein: CSGGGVAEAFF
J gene: TRBJ1-1; D gene: NA; CDR3 length: 14; V gene: TRBV6-2/TRBV6-3; clone size: once; CDR3 DNA: TGTGCCAGCAGTTACGGGGGCGGTATCACTGAAGCTTTCTTT; CDR3 protein: CASSYGGGITEAFF
J gene: TRBJ2-4; D gene: TRBD1; CDR3 length: 15; V gene: TRBV24-1; clone size: NA; CDR3 DNA: TGTGCCACCAGTGATAAGGGGGCGGCCAAAAACATTCAGTACTTC; CDR3 protein: CATSDKGAAKNIQYF
J gene: TRBJ2-2; D gene: TRBD1; CDR3 length: 15; V gene: TRBV7-9; clone size: few; CDR3 DNA: TGTGCCAGCAGCCCCCGGACAGGGGTCCCCGGGGAGCTGTTTTTT; CDR3 protein: CASSPRTGVPGELFF
J gene: TRBJ2-2; D gene: TRBD1; CDR3 length: 17; V gene: TRBV7-6; clone size: NA; CDR3 DNA: TGTGCCAGCAGCTTAGTGGGACAGGGGGCGTGGACCGGGGAGCTGTTTTTT; CDR3 protein: CASSLVGQGAWTGELFF
J gene: TRBJ2-2; D gene: NA; CDR3 length: 14; V gene: TRBV2; clone size: NA; CDR3 DNA: TGTGCCAGCAGTGAAAGCAGGGTCACCGGGGAGCTGTTTTTT; CDR3 protein: CASSESRVTGELFF
J gene: TRBJ2-7; D gene: NA; CDR3 length: 16; V gene: TRBV18; clone size: NA; CDR3 DNA: TGTGCCAGCTCACCAGATACCGGGACTGCGTGGTACGAGCAGTACTTC; CDR3 protein: CASSPDTGTAWYEQYF
J gene: TRBJ1-2; D gene: TRBD1; CDR3 length: 17; V gene: TRBV11-2; clone size: NA; CDR3 DNA: TGTGCCAGCAGCTCCCTATCTCGAGACAGGGATAGCTATGGCTACACCTTC; CDR3 protein: CASSSLSRDRDSYGYTF
J gene: TRBJ2-1; D gene: NA; CDR3 length: 15; V gene: TRBV7-2; clone size: NA; CDR3 DNA: TGTGCCAGCACCCTTACTACCCGACAGTACAATGAGCAGTTCTTC; CDR3 protein: CASTLTTRQYNEQFF
J gene: TRBJ2-5; D gene: TRBD2; CDR3 length: 13; V gene: TRBV9; clone size: NA; CDR3 DNA: TGTGCCAGCAGCCCCGGGGGGGAGGGGACCCAGTACTTC; CDR3 protein: CASSPGGEGTQYF
J gene: TRBJ1-1; D gene: NA; CDR3 length: 14; V gene: TRBV15; clone size: NA; CDR3 DNA: TGTGCCACCAGCAGAGATCCGCGAGGTACTGAAGCTTTCTTT; CDR3 protein: CATSRDPRGTEAFF
J gene: TRBJ2-7; D gene: TRBD2; CDR3 length: 15; V gene: TRBV4-3; clone size: NA; CDR3 DNA: TGCGCCAGCAGCCAAGAAGGTAGCGGGAGCGGCGAGCAGTACTTC; CDR3 protein: CASSQEGSGSGEQYF
J gene: TRBJ2-5; D gene: NA; CDR3 length: 15; V gene: TRBV4-3; clone size: NA; CDR3 DNA: TGCGCCAGCAGCCAAGGGGTCAGCGAGAAAGAGACCCAGTACTTC; CDR3 protein: CASSQGVSEKETQYF
J gene: TRBJ1-3; D gene: TRBD1; CDR3 length: 17; V gene: TRBV28; clone size: NA; CDR3 DNA: TGTGCCAGCAGTTTCGGACAGGGAAGGGCCTCTGGAAACACCATATATTTT; CDR3 protein: CASSFGQGRASGNTIYF
J gene: TRBJ2-3; D gene: NA; CDR3 length: 16; V gene: TRBV7-9; clone size: NA; CDR3 DNA: TGTGCCAGCAGCTTAGCGCTAGCGTCTAGCACAGATACGCAGTATTTT; CDR3 protein: CASSLALASSTDTQYF
J gene: TRBJ2-7; D gene: TRBD1; CDR3 length: 14; V gene: TRBV15; clone size: NA; CDR3 DNA: TGTGCCACCAGCAGGCGACAGGGCAACTACGAGCAGTACTTC; CDR3 protein: CATSRRQGNYEQYF
J gene: TRBJ1-1; D gene: NA; CDR3 length: 14; V gene: TRBV19; clone size: NA; CDR3 DNA: TGTGCCAGTAGTCTTCCTCAGGGTAACACTGAAGCTTTCTTT; CDR3 protein: CASSLPQGNTEAFF
J gene: TRBJ2-7; D gene: NA; CDR3 length: 16; V gene: TRBV9; clone size: NA; CDR3 DNA: TGTGCCAGCAGCGTAGGTGCACAGGGACCATACTACGAGCAGTACTTC; CDR3 protein: CASSVGAQGPYYEQYF
J gene: TRBJ2-5; D gene: TRBD1; CDR3 length: 15; V gene: TRBV2; clone size: NA; CDR3 DNA: TGTGCCAGCAGTGAAGCGCTTTCAGGGGGAGAGACCCAGTACTTC; CDR3 protein: CASSEALSGGETQYF
J gene: TRBJ1-1; D gene: NA; CDR3 length: 13; V gene: TRBV6-5; clone size: NA; CDR3 DNA: TGTGCCAGCAGTTTAACTATCAACACTGAAGCTTTCTTT; CDR3 protein: CASSLTINTEAFF
J gene: TRBJ1-5; D gene: TRBD1; CDR3 length: 16; V gene: TRBV5-1; clone size: NA; CDR3 DNA: TGCGCCAGCAGCCCGTCGACAGGGGAAGGGAATCAGCCCCAGCATTTT; CDR3 protein: CASSPSTGEGNQPQHF
J gene: TRBJ2-1; D gene: TRBD2; CDR3 length: 16; V gene: TRBV24-1; clone size: NA; CDR3 DNA: TGTGCCACCAGTGGTGAGCGGGAGAGCTCCTACAATGAGCAGTTCTTC; CDR3 protein: CATSGERESSYNEQFF
J gene: TRBJ2-7; D gene: NA; CDR3 length: 13; V gene: TRBV5-1; clone size: NA; CDR3 DNA: TGCGCCAGCAGCTTTACAGAATTCTACGAGCAGTACTTC; CDR3 protein: CASSFTEFYEQYF
J gene: TRBJ2-1; D gene: TRBD2; CDR3 length: 15; V gene: TRBV9; clone size: NA; CDR3 DNA: TGTGCCAGCAGCGTAGTAGCGGGAGGGTACAATGAGCAGTTCTTC; CDR3 protein: CASSVVAGGYNEQFF
J gene: TRBJ2-1; D gene: TRBD1; CDR3 length: 15; V gene: TRBV6-5; clone size: NA; CDR3 DNA: TGTGCCAGCAGCAAAACAGGGGTAGTATACAATGAGCAGTTCTTC; CDR3 protein: CASSKTGVVYNEQFF
J gene: TRBJ2-2; D gene: NA; CDR3 length: 14; V gene: TRBV21-1; clone size: NA; CDR3 DNA: TGTGCCAGCACGAAAGGGGAGAACACCGGGGAGCTGTTTTTT; CDR3 protein: CASTKGENTGELFF
J gene: TRBJ2-5; D gene: NA; CDR3 length: 13; V gene: TRBV5-4; clone size: once; CDR3 DNA: TGTGCCAGCAGCTCGGGACTGGAAGAGACCCAGTACTTC; CDR3 protein: CASSSGLEETQYF
J gene: TRBJ2-7; D gene: TRBD2; CDR3 length: 17; V gene: TRBV6-1; clone size: NA; CDR3 DNA: TGTGCCAGCAGTGATGGTCTAGCGGGAGGCCACTCCTACGAGCAGTACTTC; CDR3 protein: CASSDGLAGGHSYEQYF
J gene: TRBJ2-1; D gene: TRBD2; CDR3 length: 19; V gene: TRBV13; clone size: NA; CDR3 DNA: TGTGCCAGCAGCTTAATAGCGTCCCGGACTAGCATAACCTACAATGAGCAGTTCTTC; CDR3 protein: CASSLIASRTSITYNEQFF
J gene: TRBJ2-1; D gene: TRBD2; CDR3 length: 16; V gene: TRBV7-9; clone size: NA; CDR3 DNA: TGTGCCAGCAGTTCCCTCTCTAGCGGGAGTTGGAATGAGCAGTTCTTC; CDR3 protein: CASSSLSSGSWNEQFF
J gene: TRBJ1-4; D gene: NA; CDR3 length: 15; V gene: TRBV7-2; clone size: NA; CDR3 DNA: TGTGCCAGCAGCCCCACAGGGACGCGGAATGAAAAACTGTTTTTT; CDR3 protein: CASSPTGTRNEKLFF
J gene: TRBJ2-7; D gene: NA; CDR3 length: 12; V gene: TRBV6-5; clone size: NA; CDR3 DNA: TGTGCCAGCAGTAACAATCTCTACGAGCAGTACTTC; CDR3 protein: CASSNNLYEQYF
J gene: TRBJ2-2; D gene: TRBD1; CDR3 length: 18; V gene: TRBV24-1; clone size: many; CDR3 DNA: TGTGCCACCAGTGATCCACCCCCCGGGACAGGGGGGACCGGGGAGCTGTTTTTT; CDR3 protein: CATSDPPPGTGGTGELFF